Shown below are 19 T cell receptor beta chains from a single sample sequenced in a study of T-cell memory formation after mild COVID-19. TCRdb recomputed calls from the 5' RACE reads with MiXCR, one row per CDR3 protein. This table has some 130,000 distinct CDR3 sequences, about a sixth appearing once. Sequencing input: PBMCs or a T cell subset sorted from them (not recorded which). The origin of the receptors is a man between 18 and 35 years old who had mild COVID-19 (a few samples of this study predate the infection). Cell type and time point are not known.

V usage is TRBV6-6 and J usage is TRBJ2-7; D unresolved. The CDR3 is 17 amino acids. V was shortened by 5 bases and J by 0 bases, with 20 bases between the two germline ends. CDR1 and CDR2 from the germline V gene are MNHNY and SVGAGI (reference sequence). CDR3 nucleotide sequence: TGTGCCAGCAGTCCCTACCCGGACCGCCGTAGCTCCTACGAGCAGTACTTC. Amino acid sequence: CASSPYPDRRSSYEQYF.

The genes are TRBV5-1 and TRBJ2-2; the D gene is possibly TRBD2 (6 bases). V gave up 4 bases and J gave up 0 bases, with 7 bases separating them. Germline V gives CDR1 SGHRS, CDR2 YFSETQ. The CDR3 is made up of 14 amino acids. DNA for the CDR3: TGCGCCAGCAGCGCGGGGTCGAACACCGGGGAGCTGTTTTTT. As protein: CASSAGSNTGELFF.

This chain links TRBV9 with TRBJ2-1, with D perhaps TRBD2 (5 bases). With 3 bases removed from V and 8 bases from J, the gap between germline ends came to 6 bases. The CDR3 length is 11 residues. Germline loops: CDR1 SGDLS, CDR2 YYNGEE. The CDR3 DNA reads TGTGCCAGCAGCGCCGGGGATGAGCAGTTCTTC. Translated, it gives CASSAGDEQFF.

In this sample, this clonotype turned up a few times. This chain joins TRBV12-3 or TRBV12-4 and TRBJ2-2; 9 bases are shared with TRBD2. J was trimmed by 0 bases and V by 6 bases; bases with no gene match: 2. The CDR3 is made up of 15 amino acids. The CDR3 DNA is TGTGCCAGCAGGACTAGCGGCTCGAACACCGGGGAGCTGTTTTTT. Residues: CASRTSGSNTGELFF.

This clonotype was recorded at least ten times. The chain carries TRBV15 and TRBJ2-1; 7 nucleotides match TRBD1. This CDR3 region has 14 residues. Unmatched junction bases numbered 3, after V lost 0 bases and J lost 7 bases. CDR1 is LNHNV, CDR2 YYDKDF, per germline (reference sequence). CDR3 protein: CATSRDSRGNEQFF. The CDR3 DNA is TGTGCCACCAGCAGAGATTCCAGGGGGAATGAGCAGTTCTTC.

In its sample, this clonotype was seen a few times. This chain joins TRBV20-1 and TRBJ1-2; no clear D. The CDR3 is made up of 12 amino acids. The ends were cut back, 6 bases at V and 4 bases at J, with 12 bases in the middle. Germline lookup yields CDR1 DFQATT and CDR2 SNEGSKA (reference sequence). The CDR3 loop reads CSAAGTSYGYTF. The DNA of the CDR3 is TGCAGTGCCGCAGGAACTTCCTATGGCTACACCTTC.

This clonotype came up a few times. The chain carries TRBV20-1 and TRBJ2-5, with D perhaps given as TRBD1 or TRBD2 (7 bases each). CDR1 and CDR2 from the germline V gene are DFQATT and SNEGSKA (reference sequence). The germline V and J ends were trimmed by 5 bases and 2 bases, with 15 bases remaining between them. The CDR3 runs to 14 residues. The CDR3 bases are TGCAGTGCTCAGGGGGGGCCCAGACAAGAGACCCAGTACTTC. This gives the protein CSAQGGPRQETQYF.

The V and J genes are TRBV15 and TRBJ2-2; 7 positions match TRBD1. In germline, CDR1 is LNHNV, CDR2 YYDKDF (reference sequence). The CDR3 covers 15 residues. V lost 2 bases, J lost 4 bases, and 4 bases stayed unmatched. The CDR3 spells CATSRRQGSTGELFF. The DNA of the CDR3 is TGTGCCACCAGCAGAAGACAGGGAAGCACCGGGGAGCTGTTTTTT. Combining the CDR3 with reference TRBV15 and TRBJ2-2 gives the whole variable domain DAMVIQNPRYQVTQFGKPVTLSCSQTLNHNVMYWYQQKSSQAPKLLFHYYDKDFNNEADTPDNFQSRRPNTSFCFLDIRSPGLGDTAMYLCATSRRQGSTGELFFGEGSRLTVL.

V usage is TRBV28 and J usage is TRBJ1-6; D remains ambiguous. Germline CDR1 and CDR2: MDHEN and SYDVKM. The CDR3 consists of 11 residues. Trimming took off 7 bases at V and 9 bases at J, with 7 bases between the two ends. The CDR3 DNA reads as TGTGCCAGCACCACGGGTTCACCCCTCCACTTT. This encodes CASTTGSPLHF.

In its sample, this clonotype was seen many times. V usage is TRBV7-3 and J usage is TRBJ2-1, with D perhaps TRBD1 (5 bases). Trimming pared 5 bases from V and 6 bases from J, leaving 11 bases between. This CDR3 spans 13 amino acids. CDR1 is SGHTA, CDR2 FQGTGA, per germline. The CDR3 spells CASSGHSTNEQFF. The CDR3 region has the DNA TGTGCCAGCAGCGGACATTCGACCAATGAGCAGTTCTTC.

In its sample, this clonotype was seen many times. This chain connects TRBV5-1 to TRBJ2-3; 9 bases line up with TRBD1. This CDR3 is 15 amino acids long. V gave up 2 bases and J gave up 5 bases; unmatched junction bases: 6. From germline, CDR1 is SGHRS and CDR2 YFSETQ. CDR3 in DNA: TGCGCCAGCAGCTTAGCCCGGACAGGGGTAGATACGCAGTATTTT. Translation gives CASSLARTGVDTQYF.

The chain combines TRBV5-4 with TRBJ2-7, with 9 bases that match TRBD2. The V and J ends lost 0 bases and 2 bases, in that order; junction bases with no gene match: 3. CDR3 length: 15 residues. The germline CDR1 and CDR2 sequences are SGHNT and YYREEE (reference sequence). CDR3 sequence reads: CASSLAGGGAYEQYF. CDR3 nucleotides: TGTGCCAGCAGCTTGGCGGGCGGGGGGGCCTACGAGCAGTACTTC.

This clonotype came up a few times. The gene calls are TRBV9 and TRBJ2-3, with TRBD2 matching 11 bases. Germline CDR1 SGDLS, CDR2 YYNGEE. CDR3 length equals 17 residues. The V segment lost 0 bases and the J segment 4 bases; nucleotides outside the gene matches: 7. The DNA for the CDR3 is TGTGCCAGCAGCGTAGCCCGACTAGCGGGACAAGCAGATACGCAGTATTTT. Translated, it gives CASSVARLAGQADTQYF.

The chain combines TRBV27 with TRBJ1-1; unclear D gene. The V gene lost 8 bases and the J gene lost 2 bases, with 12 bases spanning the gap. The CDR3 loop spans 13 amino acids. In germline, CDR1 is MNHEY, CDR2 SMNVEV (reference sequence). The CDR3 nucleotides read TGTGCCAGCGGGTCCCAGGACAACACTGAAGCTTTCTTT. Translating gives CASGSQDNTEAFF.

This clonotype was counted only a few times. This chain uses TRBV6-1 with TRBJ2-1; 8 bases align to TRBD1. The CDR3 is made up of 15 amino acids. Germline assignment: CDR1 MNHNS and CDR2 SASEGT. V trimming: 6 bases; J trimming: 8 bases; junction bases outside the gene matches: 12. CDR3 nucleotides: TGTGCCAGCAGGCACCCGCATCAGGGGGCTTATGAGCAGTTCTTC. It is translated as CASRHPHQGAYEQFF.

The J gene is TRBJ2-7, the V gene TRBV12-3 or TRBV12-4; 8 nucleotides match TRBD1. The V gene end was trimmed by 5 bases and the J gene end by 6 bases; junction bases not matched to a gene: 6. This CDR3 comprises 13 residues. The CDR3 region is CASSPRQGSEQYF. In DNA form, the CDR3 reads TGTGCCAGCAGTCCAAGACAGGGGTCCGAGCAGTACTTC.

This clonotype turned up a few times. The chain is built from TRBV7-8 and TRBJ2-1; maybe TRBD2 (5 bases). The V and J ends lost 0 bases and 6 bases respectively, with 9 bases between them. CDR1 is SGHVS, CDR2 FQNEAQ, per germline. The CDR3 contains 14 residues. CDR3: CASSLALASNEQFF. The CDR3 bases are TGTGCCAGCAGCTTAGCGCTAGCCTCCAATGAGCAGTTCTTC.

The chain employs TRBV6-5 and TRBJ2-5; D unresolved. The CDR3 extends over 16 amino acids. V dropped 2 bases and J dropped 4 bases, with 17 bases sitting between them. CDR1 MNHEY and CDR2 SVGAGI come from the germline V gene. CDR3 nucleotides: TGTGCCAGCAGTTACGTACAGTCTTCACTGGGAGAGACCCAGTACTTC. This codes for CASSYVQSSLGETQYF.

This clonotype was counted between two and nine times. The J gene is TRBJ2-1, the V gene TRBV15, with TRBD2 as a possible D gene (5 bases). Germline CDR1 is LNHNV and CDR2 is YYDKDF (reference sequence). CDR3 length: 13 amino acids. Deletions cut 5 bases from V and 7 bases from J, with 12 bases between. CDR3 DNA sequence: TGTGCCACCAGCCTAGCCAGTGCGAATGAGCAGTTCTTC. It specifies CATSLASANEQFF.